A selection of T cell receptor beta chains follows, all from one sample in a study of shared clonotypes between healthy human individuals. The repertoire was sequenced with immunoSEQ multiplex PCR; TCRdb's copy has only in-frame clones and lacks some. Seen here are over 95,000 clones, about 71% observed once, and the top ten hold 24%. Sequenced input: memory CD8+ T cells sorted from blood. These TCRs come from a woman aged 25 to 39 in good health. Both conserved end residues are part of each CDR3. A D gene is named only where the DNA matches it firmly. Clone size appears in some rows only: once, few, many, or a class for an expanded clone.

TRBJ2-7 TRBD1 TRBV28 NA TGTGCCACCCTACCCCCGACAGGGACCACCTACGAGCAGTACTTC CATLPPTGTTYEQYF
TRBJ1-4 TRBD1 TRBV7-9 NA TGTGCCAGCAGCTTTTCGACAGGGGTGTCAACTAATGAAAAACTGTTTTTT CASSFSTGVSTNEKLFF
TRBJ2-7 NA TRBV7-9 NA TGTGCCAGCAGCCCGAAGTTGGCCTACGAGCAGTACTTC CASSPKLAYEQYF
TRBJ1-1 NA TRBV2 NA TGTGCCAGCAGTTCAGACGGACCCACTGAAGCTTTCTTT CASSSDGPTEAFF
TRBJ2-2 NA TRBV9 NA TGTGCCAGCAGCGTCATCCAGGGAACGAACACCGGGGAGCTGTTTTTT CASSVIQGTNTGELFF
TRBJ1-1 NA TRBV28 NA TGTGCCAGCAGCACCCTTCGAGACACTGAAGCTTTCTTT CASSTLRDTEAFF
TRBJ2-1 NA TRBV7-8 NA TGTGCCAGCATGCGGGCGCTTGACGACAATGAGCAGTTCTTC CASMRALDDNEQFF
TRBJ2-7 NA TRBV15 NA TGTGCCACCAGCAGGGATACTATTTACGAGCAGTACTTC CATSRDTIYEQYF
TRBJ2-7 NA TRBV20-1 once TGCAGTGCTTTCGAGGGCGCAATATTC CSAFEGAIF
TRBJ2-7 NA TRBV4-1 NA TGCGCCAGCAGCCAAGAAGCGGGCATTATAGCCTACGAGCAGTACTTC CASSQEAGIIAYEQYF
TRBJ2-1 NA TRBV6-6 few TGTGCCAGCAGTTACTCGACCCTGGGGAACAATGAGCAGTTCTTC CASSYSTLGNNEQFF
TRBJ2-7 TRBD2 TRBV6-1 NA TGTGCCAGCAGTGAAGCGGACAGCGGGGGCTACGAGCAGTACTTC CASSEADSGGYEQYF
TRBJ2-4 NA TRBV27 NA TGTGCCAGCAGTTTAGCGGAGACATCCAACATTCAGTACTTC CASSLAETSNIQYF
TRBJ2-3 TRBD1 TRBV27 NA TGTGCCAGCAGTTTACTGGGGCGAGGGGGCTGGATAGATACGCAGTATTTT CASSLLGRGGWIDTQYF
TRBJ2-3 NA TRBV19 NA TGTGCCAGTAGTACAGTTTCTCGGGATACGCAGTATTTT CASSTVSRDTQYF
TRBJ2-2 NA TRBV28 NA TGTGCCAGCAGTTTGGGTTCTTTGGGGCTGAGAACCGGGGAGCTGTTTTTT CASSLGSLGLRTGELFF
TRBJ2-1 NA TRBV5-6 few TGTGCCAGCAGCTCCCCTGCAGGAGAAACGGGAGAATGGTACAATGAGCAGTTCTTC CASSSPAGETGEWYNEQFF
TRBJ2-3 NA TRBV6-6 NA TGTGCCAGCAGTTACAACCGGGGCGCGACAGATACGCAGTATTTT CASSYNRGATDTQYF
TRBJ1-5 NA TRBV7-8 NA TGTGCCAGCAGCGCCCATCAGGGTCCCTCCCAGCCCCAGCATTTT CASSAHQGPSQPQHF
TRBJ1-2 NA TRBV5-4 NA TGTGCCAGCAGCTTGGGCGGCTACACCTTC CASSLGGYTF
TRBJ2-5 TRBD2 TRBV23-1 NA TGCGCCAGCAGTCAAGGGAGGGTTGGGACCCAGTACTTC CASSQGRVGTQYF
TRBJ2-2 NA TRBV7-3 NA TGTGCCAGCAGCCCTCAGGCTAGGGCCGGGGAGCTGTTTTTT CASSPQARAGELFF
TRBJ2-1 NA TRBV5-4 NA TGTGCCAGCAGCTTGGTTCAGGACGGTTTCAATGAGCAGTTCTTC CASSLVQDGFNEQFF
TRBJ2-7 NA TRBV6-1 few TGTGCCAGCAGTGGTCGACAGGTCTCCGAGCAGTACTTC CASSGRQVSEQYF
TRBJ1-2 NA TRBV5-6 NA TGTGCCAGCAGCTCCGTGATCCCCCGGGGGAATGGCTACACCTTC CASSSVIPRGNGYTF
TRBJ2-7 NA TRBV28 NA TGTGCCAGCAGTTTAACCTTCCTCTACGAGCAGTACTTC CASSLTFLYEQYF
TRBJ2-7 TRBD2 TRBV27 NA TGTGCCAGCAGACAAGCGGGAGGGCGGATAACCGTCTCCTACGAGCAGTACTTC CASRQAGGRITVSYEQYF
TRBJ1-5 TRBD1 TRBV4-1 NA TGCGCCAGCAGGCAAACCGGGACAGCTACTCAGCCCCAGCATTTT CASRQTGTATQPQHF
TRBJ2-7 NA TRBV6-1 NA TGTGCCAGCAGTGAAGGCAGGGTCGGGAACGAGCAGTACTTC CASSEGRVGNEQYF
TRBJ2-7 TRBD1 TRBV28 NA TGTGCCAGCAGTTGGGACAGGGCCCTCTACGAGCAGTACTTC CASSWDRALYEQYF
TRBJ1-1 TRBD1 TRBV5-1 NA TGCGCCAGCAGCTTATCTAACAGGGGGCCGAACACTGAAGCTTTCTTT CASSLSNRGPNTEAFF
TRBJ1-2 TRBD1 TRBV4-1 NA TGCGCCAGCAGCCAAGCGTTTAGGGACAGGGAGGAAGGCTATGGCTACACCTTC CASSQAFRDREEGYGYTF
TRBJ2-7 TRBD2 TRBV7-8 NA TGTGCCAGCAGCTTAGTGGCGGGAGTGAGCTACGAGCAGTACTTC CASSLVAGVSYEQYF
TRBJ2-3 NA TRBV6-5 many TGTGCCAGCAGCCACAAGCGGTCCTGGGATACGCAGTATTTT CASSHKRSWDTQYF
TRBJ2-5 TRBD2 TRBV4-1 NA TGCGCCAGCAGCCAAACTAGCGGGAGGGTGGAGACCCAGTACTTC CASSQTSGRVETQYF
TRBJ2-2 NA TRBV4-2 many TGTGCCAGCAGCTCGGACATTTCGAACACCGGGGAGCTGTTTTTT CASSSDISNTGELFF
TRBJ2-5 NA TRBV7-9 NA TGTGCCAGCAGCGACGACGTACAAGAGACCCAGTACTTC CASSDDVQETQYF
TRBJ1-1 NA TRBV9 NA TGTGCCAGCACCCCAGGAGGGTACAAGGCTTTCTTT CASTPGGYKAFF
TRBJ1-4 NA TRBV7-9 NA TGTGCCAGCAGCGTCCGTACAAGGCGATCTAATGAAAAACTGTTTTTT CASSVRTRRSNEKLFF
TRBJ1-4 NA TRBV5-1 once TGCGCCAGCAAGGGGACGCAAGAAAAACTGTTTTTT CASKGTQEKLFF